Listed here is a single TCR beta chain. This clone turned up a few times. Its antigen is currently not known. It has no much larger one-base neighbor in the sample; base qualities were not kept. The data derive from a study of blood T cell repertoires in COVID-19 (TCRdb year 2020). For the study in its entirety: Samples from collaborators originated in the United States, Italy and Spain and spanned both the acute and convalescent phases of COVID-19. The samples were drawn from the first 160 participants of the ongoing ImmuneRACE study and from 950 to 1,500 subjects provided by 6 global collaborators. Nearly every sample came with metadata listing a de-identified subject ID, COVID-19 status, age in years and sex. The material from the prospective study consisted of cDNA or gDNA derived from T cells, B-cell-depleted T cells, or PBMCs. Where available, HLA class I and class II types were obtained from metadata supplied by the sample provider rather than from assay-based typing. Subjects who had been exposed to COVID-19, were actively infected with it, or had recovered from it provided the deeply sampled blood TCRbeta repertoires that made up the dataset. The repertoires were released in a freely available public database meant as a resource for research on the immune response to SARS-CoV-2. What the research found in general, with its limitations: Clinical and demographic metadata were provided uncurated, with the amount varying by source and participant.

Participants in the prospective study were enrolled through a virtual design, were aged roughly 18 to 100 years, and lived in 24 United States geographic areas. In the prospective study, participants were assigned to cohorts based on the clinical history participants reported in a screening survey and a study questionnaire. Exposed participants were defined as having been in contact with someone with a PCR-confirmed or clinician-diagnosed COVID-19 case within 2 weeks of study entry. Mobile phlebotomists in the prospective study collected whole blood, serum and a nasopharyngeal or oropharyngeal swab from every participant. Additional blood draws and questionnaires over a 2-month period could optionally be provided by prospective study participants. Prospective study blood samples were shipped either frozen or at room temperature before DNA extraction. TCRbeta CDR3 regions were amplified from genomic DNA using the immunoSEQ Assay, a bias-controlled multiplex PCR. The original pipeline was this. Within the assay, amplification of reference gene primers was used to estimate how many nucleated cells each sample contained. Sequence reads were collapsed and filtered to measure the absolute abundance of every unique TCRbeta CDR3 rearrangement. For each sample, productive Simpson clonality was calculated as the square root of Simpson's diversity index across productive rearrangements. Drawn from immuneACCESS, this table holds only the in-frame rearrangements with V and J called that TCRdb kept. Clones are partly lost; checked studies trace under half to an unresolved V gene and leave the rest unexplained. V and J calls plus clone size are reproduced from that table; the DNA served to infer D and trimming. For this sample the table gives some 300,000 clones, of which about nine tenths were detected only once. The leading ten clones occupy roughly 2.8% of the sample.

The germline ends are 10 bases apart after V is trimmed by 3 bases and J by 5 bases. The germline V gene (reference sequence) specifies DFQATT as CDR1 and SNEGSKA as CDR2. The CDR3 numbers 13 residues from cysteine through phenylalanine. The read is trimmed to its CDR3 DNA, 39 bases read in frame from base 1. This receptor was identified in a woman in her forties or fifties who had been exposed to COVID-19. This sequence uses TRBV20-1 and TRBJ1-4; TRBD1 might be the D gene, on 5 matching bases. Sequencing was done on a sample of PBMCs or T cells enriched from blood (not recorded which). The CDR3 region reads CSASWGENEKLFF. The bases read TGCAGTGCTAGTTGGGGGGAAAATGAAAAACTGTTTTTT.